This TCR beta chain was retrieved from a study of shared clonotypes between healthy human individuals. Broader study findings: Limitation of the genetic and exposure-history diversity represented came from the few donors. Generally, naive subsets (rather than memory subsets) showed larger estimated richness.

In the authors' workflow: From ImmunoSEQ came sequences covering only the junction and carrying no quality scores, so filtering differed. Measured with immunoSEQ multiplex PCR; TCRdb has only the in-frame clones, and not every one. That table is the source of V, J and clone size, and D and trimming were worked out from the DNA. The data contain around 1.1 million clones, around 82% of them singletons. Germline V gene data show CDR1 as MGHRA and CDR2 as YSYEKL. The V and J ends lost 5 bases and 2 bases respectively, with 16 bases between them. The CDR3 is made up of 15 amino acids. A CD45RA+ naive subset and a CD45RA-negative memory subset were split from CD4+ cells. Worth noting for this clone: What it recognizes is unknown.

Sequenced material: memory CD4+ T cells from PBMCs. As to subset: CD45RA-negative fraction. V is TRBV4-1 and J is TRBJ2-7; D could derive from TRBD1 or TRBD2 (5 bases each). This clonotype was obtained from a man aged 18 to 29 in good health. Some clones in this sample may be carry-over from other donors' samples. DNA of the CDR3: TGCGCCAGCAGCACCCCCGGGACGGACGCCTACGAGCAGTACTTC. This codes for CASSTPGTDAYEQYF.